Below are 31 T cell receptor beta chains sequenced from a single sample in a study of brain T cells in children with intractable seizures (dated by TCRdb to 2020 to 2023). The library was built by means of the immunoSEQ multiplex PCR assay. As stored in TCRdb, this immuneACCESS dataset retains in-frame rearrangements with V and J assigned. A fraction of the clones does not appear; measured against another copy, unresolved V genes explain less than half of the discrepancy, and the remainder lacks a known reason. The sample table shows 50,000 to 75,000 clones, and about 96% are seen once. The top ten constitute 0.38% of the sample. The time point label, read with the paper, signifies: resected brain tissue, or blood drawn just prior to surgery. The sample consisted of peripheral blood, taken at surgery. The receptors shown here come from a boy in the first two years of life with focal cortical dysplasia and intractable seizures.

The CDR3 here is CASSTHTNTGELFF. In DNA form, the CDR3 reads TGTGCCAGTAGTACACACACCAACACCGGGGAGCTGTTTTTT. This sequence joins TRBV19 and TRBJ2-2, with D hard to call. The CDR3 runs 14 residues. CDR1 LNHDA and CDR2 SQIVND come from the germline V gene (reference sequence). V was pared by 4 bases and J by 2 bases, with 8 bases between.

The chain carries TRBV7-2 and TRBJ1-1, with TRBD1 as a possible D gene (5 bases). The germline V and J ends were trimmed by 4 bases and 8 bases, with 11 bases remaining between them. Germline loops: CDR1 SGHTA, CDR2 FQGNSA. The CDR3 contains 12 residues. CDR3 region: CASSSWGIEAFF. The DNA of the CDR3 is TGTGCCAGCAGCTCCTGGGGGATCGAAGCTTTCTTT.

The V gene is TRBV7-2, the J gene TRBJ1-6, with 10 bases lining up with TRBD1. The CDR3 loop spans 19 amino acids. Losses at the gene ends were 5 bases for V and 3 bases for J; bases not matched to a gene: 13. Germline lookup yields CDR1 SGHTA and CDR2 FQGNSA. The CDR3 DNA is TGTGCCAGCAGCCTTAGACAGGGGGCCTATCTATTCTATAATTCACCCCTCCACTTT. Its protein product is CASSLRQGAYLFYNSPLHF.

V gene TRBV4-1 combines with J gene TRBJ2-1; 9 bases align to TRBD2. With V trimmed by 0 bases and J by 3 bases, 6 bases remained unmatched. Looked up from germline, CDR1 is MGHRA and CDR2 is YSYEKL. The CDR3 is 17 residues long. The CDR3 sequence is CASSQDSPAGGYNEQFF. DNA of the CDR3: TGCGCCAGCAGCCAAGATTCCCCAGCGGGGGGCTACAATGAGCAGTTCTTC.

In DNA, the CDR3 is TGTGCCAGCAGCTTAGAACTAGCGGTAACCTACGAGCAGTACTTC. Amino acids: CASSLELAVTYEQYF. The chain employs TRBV7-2 and TRBJ2-7; 8 positions agree with TRBD2. CDR1 and CDR2 from the germline V gene are SGHTA and FQGNSA. Trimming took 1 base from V and 2 from J; bases not matched to a gene: 4. This CDR3 has 15 residues.

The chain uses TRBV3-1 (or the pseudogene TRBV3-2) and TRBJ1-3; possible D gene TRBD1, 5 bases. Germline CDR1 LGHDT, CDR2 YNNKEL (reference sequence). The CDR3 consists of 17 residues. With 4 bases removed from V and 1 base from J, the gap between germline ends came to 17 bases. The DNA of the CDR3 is TGTGCCAGCAGCCGCAGGGTAACCCTAGCTTCTGGAAACACCATATATTTT. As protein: CASSRRVTLASGNTIYF.

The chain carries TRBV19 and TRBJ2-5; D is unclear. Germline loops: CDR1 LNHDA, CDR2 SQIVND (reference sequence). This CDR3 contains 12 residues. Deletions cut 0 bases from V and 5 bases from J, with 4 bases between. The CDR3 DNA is TGTGCCAGTAGTATAGATCGGGAGACCCAGTACTTC. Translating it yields CASSIDRETQYF.

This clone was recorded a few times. The CDR3 sequence is CASSQGLDSYEQYF. The CDR3 DNA reads TGCGCCAGCAGCCAAGGGCTGGACTCCTACGAGCAGTACTTC. V gene TRBV4-3 combines with J gene TRBJ2-7; D is unclear. The CDR3 is 14 amino acids. V lost 1 base and J 0 bases, leaving 7 bases between the germline ends. Germline-derived CDR1 and CDR2 are LGHNA and YSLEER.

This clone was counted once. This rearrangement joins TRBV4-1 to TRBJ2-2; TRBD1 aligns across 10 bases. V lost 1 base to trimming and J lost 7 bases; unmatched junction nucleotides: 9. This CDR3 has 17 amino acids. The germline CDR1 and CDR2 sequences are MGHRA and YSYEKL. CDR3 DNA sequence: TGCGCCAGCAGCCAAGGGGGACAGGGGTCCCCGAGCGGGGAGCTGTTTTTT. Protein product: CASSQGGQGSPSGELFF.

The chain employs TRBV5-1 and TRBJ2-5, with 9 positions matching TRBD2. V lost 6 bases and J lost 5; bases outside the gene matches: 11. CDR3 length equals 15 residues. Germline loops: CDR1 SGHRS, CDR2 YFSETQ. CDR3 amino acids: CASTDPAGGLETQYF. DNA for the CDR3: TGCGCCAGCACCGATCCGGCGGGAGGGTTGGAGACCCAGTACTTC.

As DNA, the CDR3 is TGCGCCAGCAGCCAAATCCCATACACTGAAGCTTTCTTT. It yields the protein CASSQIPYTEAFF. J is TRBJ1-1 and V is TRBV4-1; D is unclear. Germline V CDR1 and CDR2: MGHRA, YSYEKL. This CDR3 contains 13 residues. Trimming took off 2 bases at V and 3 bases at J, with 7 bases between the two ends.

CDR3 nucleotide sequence: TGTGCCAGCAGCCCACAGACAGGGGTTACAAACACTGAAGCTTTCTTT. Its translation: CASSPQTGVTNTEAFF. The chain has TRBV7-2 and TRBJ1-1, with 8 bases lining up with TRBD1. Germline V gene sequence: CDR1 SGHTA, CDR2 FQGNSA. The trim removed 5 bases at V and 2 bases at J, leaving 10 bases unmatched. The CDR3 consists of 16 residues.

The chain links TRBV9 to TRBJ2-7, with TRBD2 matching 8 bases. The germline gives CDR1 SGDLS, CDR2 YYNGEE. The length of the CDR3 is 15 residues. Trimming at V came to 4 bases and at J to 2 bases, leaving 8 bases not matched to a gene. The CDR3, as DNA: TGTGCCAGCAGCCCAACGACTAGCGCTGCCTACGAGCAGTACTTC. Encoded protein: CASSPTTSAAYEQYF.

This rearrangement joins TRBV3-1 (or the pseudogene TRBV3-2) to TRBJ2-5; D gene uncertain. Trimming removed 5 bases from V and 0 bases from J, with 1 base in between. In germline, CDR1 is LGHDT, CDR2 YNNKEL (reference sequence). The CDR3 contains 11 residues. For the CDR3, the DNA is TGTGCCAGCAGCTACCAAGAGACCCAGTACTTC. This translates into CASSYQETQYF.

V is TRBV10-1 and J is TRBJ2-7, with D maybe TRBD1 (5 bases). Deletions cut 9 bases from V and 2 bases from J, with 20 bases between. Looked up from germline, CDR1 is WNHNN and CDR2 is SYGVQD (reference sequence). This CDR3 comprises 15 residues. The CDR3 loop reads CASPAGKVNTYEQYF. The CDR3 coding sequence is TGCGCCAGTCCTGCAGGGAAGGTAAACACCTACGAGCAGTACTTC.

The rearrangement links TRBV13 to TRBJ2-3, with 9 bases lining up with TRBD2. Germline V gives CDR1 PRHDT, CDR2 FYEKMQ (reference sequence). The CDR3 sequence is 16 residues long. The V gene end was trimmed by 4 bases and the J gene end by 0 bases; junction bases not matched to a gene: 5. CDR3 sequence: CASSSPAGGSTDTQYF. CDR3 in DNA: TGTGCCAGCAGCTCCCCAGCGGGGGGCAGCACAGATACGCAGTATTTT.

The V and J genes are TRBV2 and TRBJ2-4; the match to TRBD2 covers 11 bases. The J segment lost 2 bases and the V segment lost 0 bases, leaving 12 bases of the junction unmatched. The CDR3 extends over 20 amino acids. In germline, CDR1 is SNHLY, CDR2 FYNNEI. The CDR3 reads CASSEAGIAGGPQTKNIQYF. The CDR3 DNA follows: TGTGCCAGCAGTGAAGCGGGTATAGCGGGAGGGCCGCAAACCAAAAACATTCAGTACTTC. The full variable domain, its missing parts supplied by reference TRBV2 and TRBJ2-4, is EPEVTQTPSHQVTQMGQEVILRCVPISNHLYFYWYRQILGQKVEFLVSFYNNEISEKSEIFDDQFSVERPDGSNFTLKIRSTKLEDSAMYFCASSEAGIAGGPQTKNIQYFGAGTRLSVL.

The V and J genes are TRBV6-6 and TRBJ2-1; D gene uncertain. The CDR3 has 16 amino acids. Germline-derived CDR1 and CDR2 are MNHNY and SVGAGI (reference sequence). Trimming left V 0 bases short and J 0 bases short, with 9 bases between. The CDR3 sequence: CASSYSRKSSYNEQFF. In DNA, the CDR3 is TGTGCCAGCAGTTACTCTAGGAAGAGCTCCTACAATGAGCAGTTCTTC.

CDR3 coding DNA: TGTGCCAGTAGTATAGAAAAAGGCACAGATACGCAGTATTTT. Translated, it gives CASSIEKGTDTQYF. The chain combines TRBV19 with TRBJ2-3, with D unclear. The CDR3 is made up of 14 amino acids. V lost 0 bases to trimming and J lost 1 base, with 5 bases between them. Germline loops: CDR1 LNHDA, CDR2 SQIVND (reference sequence).

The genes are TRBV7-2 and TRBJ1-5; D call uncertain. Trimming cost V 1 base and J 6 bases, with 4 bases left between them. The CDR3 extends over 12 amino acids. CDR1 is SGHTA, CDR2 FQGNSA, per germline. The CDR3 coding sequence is TGTGCCAGCAGCTTAGATGGTCAGCCCCAGCATTTT. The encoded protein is CASSLDGQPQHF. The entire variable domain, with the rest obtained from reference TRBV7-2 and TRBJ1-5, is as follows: GAGVSQSPSNKVTEKGKDVELRCDPISGHTALYWYRQSLGQGLEFLIYFQGNSAPDKSGLPSDRFSAERTGGSVSTLTIQRTQQEDSAVYLCASSLDGQPQHFGDGTRLSIL.

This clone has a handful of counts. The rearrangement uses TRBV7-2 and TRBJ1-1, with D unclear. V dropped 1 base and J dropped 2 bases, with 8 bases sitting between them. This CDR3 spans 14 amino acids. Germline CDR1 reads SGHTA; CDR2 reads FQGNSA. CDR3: CASSLGAANTEAFF. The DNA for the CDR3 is TGTGCCAGCAGCTTAGGGGCGGCTAACACTGAAGCTTTCTTT.

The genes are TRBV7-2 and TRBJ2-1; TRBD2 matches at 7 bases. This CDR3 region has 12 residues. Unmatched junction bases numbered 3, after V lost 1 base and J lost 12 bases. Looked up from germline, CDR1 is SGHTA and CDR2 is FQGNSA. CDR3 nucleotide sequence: TGTGCCAGCAGCTTAGGCGGCGGGGGGCAGTTCTTC. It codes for CASSLGGGGQFF.

This chain's CDR3 is CASSPLLARSRTEAFF. CDR3 DNA sequence: TGTGCCAGTAGTCCCCTATTGGCGAGGAGTCGCACTGAAGCTTTCTTT. The chain is built from TRBV19 and TRBJ1-1; D call uncertain. From germline, CDR1 is LNHDA and CDR2 SQIVND (reference sequence). The germline V and J ends were trimmed by 5 bases and 4 bases, with 20 bases remaining between them. The CDR3 length is 16 residues.

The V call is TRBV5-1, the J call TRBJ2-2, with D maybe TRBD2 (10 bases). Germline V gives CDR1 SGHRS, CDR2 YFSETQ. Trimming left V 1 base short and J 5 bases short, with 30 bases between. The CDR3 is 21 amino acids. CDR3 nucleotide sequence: TGCGCCAGCAGCTTGATAGGGGGACAGGGCTGGCTAGCGGGAGAAACCGGGGAGCTGTTTTTT. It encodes CASSLIGGQGWLAGETGELFF.

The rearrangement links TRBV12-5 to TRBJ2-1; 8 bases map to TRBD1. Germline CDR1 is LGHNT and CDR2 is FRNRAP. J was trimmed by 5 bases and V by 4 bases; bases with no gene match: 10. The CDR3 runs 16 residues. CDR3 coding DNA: TGTGCTAGTGGTTCGGGGTTGGGGACAGGCAACAATGAGCAGTTCTTC. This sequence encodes CASGSGLGTGNNEQFF.

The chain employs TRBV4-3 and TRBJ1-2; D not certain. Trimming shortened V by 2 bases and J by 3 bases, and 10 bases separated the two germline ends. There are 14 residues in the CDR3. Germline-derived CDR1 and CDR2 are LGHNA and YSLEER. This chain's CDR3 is CASSQPGSHYGYTF. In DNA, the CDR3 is TGCGCCAGCAGCCAACCGGGCAGCCACTATGGCTACACCTTC.

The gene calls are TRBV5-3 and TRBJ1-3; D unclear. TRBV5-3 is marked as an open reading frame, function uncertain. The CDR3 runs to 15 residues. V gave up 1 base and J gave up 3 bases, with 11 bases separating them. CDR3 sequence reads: CARSLLRVGGNTIYF. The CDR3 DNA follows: TGTGCCAGAAGCTTGTTGAGGGTAGGTGGAAACACCATATATTTT.

Here the CDR3 DNA reads TGTGCCAGCAGCCACCCGTTGGCGGAGTCTTCAACTGAAGCTTTCTTT. Its protein is CASSHPLAESSTEAFF. The V gene is TRBV9, the J gene TRBJ1-1; D uncertain. CDR1 is SGDLS, CDR2 YYNGEE, per germline. CDR3 length equals 16 residues. Trimming removed 4 bases from V and 5 bases from J, with 21 bases in between.

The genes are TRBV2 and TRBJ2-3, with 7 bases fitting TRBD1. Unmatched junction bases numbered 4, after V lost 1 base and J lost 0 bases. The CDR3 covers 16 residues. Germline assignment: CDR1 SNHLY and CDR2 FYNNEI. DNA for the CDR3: TGTGCCAGCAGTGAAGGTTGGGACAGAAGCACAGATACGCAGTATTTT. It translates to CASSEGWDRSTDTQYF.

CDR3 sequence reads: CASSFLLTSGRRYEQYF. Written as DNA, the CDR3 is TGCGCCAGCAGCTTCCTACTGACTAGCGGGAGACGGTACGAGCAGTACTTC. J is TRBJ2-7 and V is TRBV5-1, with 12 bases fitting TRBD2. CDR3 length: 17 residues. CDR1 and CDR2 from the germline V gene are SGHRS and YFSETQ. With 2 bases clipped from V and 4 bases from J, the junction kept 10 bases outside the gene matches.

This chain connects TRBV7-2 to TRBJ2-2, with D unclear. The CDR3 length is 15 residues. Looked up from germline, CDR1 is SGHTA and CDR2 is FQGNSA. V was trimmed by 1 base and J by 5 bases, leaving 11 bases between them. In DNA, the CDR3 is TGTGCCAGCAGCTTAGAGAGTATAGGAACCGGGGAGCTGTTTTTT. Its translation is CASSLESIGTGELFF. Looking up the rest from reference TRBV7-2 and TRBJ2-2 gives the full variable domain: GAGVSQSPSNKVTEKGKDVELRCDPISGHTALYWYRQSLGQGLEFLIYFQGNSAPDKSGLPSDRFSAERTGGSVSTLTIQRTQQEDSAVYLCASSLESIGTGELFFGEGSRLTVL.